This T cell receptor (beta chain) emerged from a study of blood T cell repertoires in COVID-19. V shed 3 bases, J shed 0 bases, and the junction held 7 bases outside the gene matches. The CDR3 loop spans 16 amino acids. The germline gives CDR1 LNHDA, CDR2 SQIVND (reference sequence). This clone was seen a few times. The assay was immunoSEQ multiplex PCR, and TCRdb's table has in-frame clones only and misses some. Among hundreds of thousands of clones listed, 70% to 90% were seen once. Specimen: peripheral blood. This clonotype originated in a woman under 30 with acute or convalescent COVID-19. The chain recombines TRBV19 with TRBJ1-1, with 7 bases aligning to TRBD1. Here the CDR3 reads CASSITAGTVNTEAFF. CDR3 nucleotides: TGTGCCAGTAGTATTACCGCCGGGACAGTGAACACTGAAGCTTTCTTT. The full variable domain, with the rest looked up from reference TRBV19 and TRBJ1-1, is DGGITQSPKYLFRKEGQNVTLSCEQNLNHDAMYWYRQDPGQGLRLIYYSQIVNDFQKGDIAEGYSVSREKKESFPLTVTSAQKNPTAFYLCASSITAGTVNTEAFFGQGTRLTVV.